The following is a T cell receptor (beta chain) sequence with its context. The antigen is unknown. The sample comes from a study of cytotoxic CD8 clonotypes in ibrutinib-treated CLL. Whole-study findings and limits: T-cell clonality at baseline went above that of age-matched healthy donors and rose and fell with circulating CD8+ T-cell counts.

Investigators sought sequencing depths of between 1 in 200,000 and 1 in 1 million T cells. Clones were sequenced by immunoSEQ multiplex PCR, and TCRdb holds only the in-frame ones, with some missing. The sample lists over 120,000 clones; around 80% were seen once. Per germline, CDR1 LNHDA and CDR2 SQIVND (reference sequence). The CDR3 runs 14 residues. J gave up 2 bases and V 9 bases, and 9 bases lay outside the gene matches. The chain has TRBV19 and TRBJ2-7, with 8 bases that match TRBD1. The material was PBMCs, obtained after 36 months of ibrutinib treatment. This TCR came from a human donor with chronic lymphocytic leukemia. The CDR3 nucleotides read TGTGCCAGCGAGAGACAGGGGCCCCCCTACGAGCAGTACTTC. It translates to CASERQGPPYEQYF.